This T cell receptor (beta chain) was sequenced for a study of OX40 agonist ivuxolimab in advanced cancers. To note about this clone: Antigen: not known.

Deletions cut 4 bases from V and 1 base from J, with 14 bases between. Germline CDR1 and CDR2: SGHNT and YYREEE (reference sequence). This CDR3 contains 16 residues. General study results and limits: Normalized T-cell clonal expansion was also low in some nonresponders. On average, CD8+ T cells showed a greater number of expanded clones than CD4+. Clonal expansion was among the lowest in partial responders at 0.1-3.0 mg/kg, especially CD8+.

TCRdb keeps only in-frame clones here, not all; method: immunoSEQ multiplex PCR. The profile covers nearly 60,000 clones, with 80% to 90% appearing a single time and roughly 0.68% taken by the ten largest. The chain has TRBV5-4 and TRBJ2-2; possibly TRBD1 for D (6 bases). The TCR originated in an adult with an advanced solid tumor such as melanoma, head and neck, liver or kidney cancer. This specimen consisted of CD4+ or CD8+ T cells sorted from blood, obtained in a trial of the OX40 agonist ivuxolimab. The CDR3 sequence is CASSDLRGRNTGELFF. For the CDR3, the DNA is TGTGCCAGCAGCGACCTCAGGGGCCGGAACACCGGGGAGCTGTTTTTT.